Each of the 4 T cell receptor beta chains below was sequenced from the same sample in a study of CD8+CD57+ T cells in acquired aplastic anemia. Both TCR beta VDJ combination and CDR3 sequence profiling were carried out. Genomic DNA was the template for this profiling. TCRdb re-called the reads through MiXCR, storing one row per CDR3 protein. The table records approximately 200,000 distinct CDR3 sequences, approximately 60% of them present only once. Specimen: sorted CD4+, CD8+, or CD8+CD57+ T cells (not recorded which) from PBMCs. The receptors stem from a human donor in good health.

Note on this clonotype: This sequence may be a read error, since a much larger clone differs from it by one base. The rearrangement joins TRBV4-1 to TRBJ2-3; a weak D match, TRBD1 (6 bases). Germline-derived CDR1 and CDR2 are MGHRA and YSYEKL. The CDR3 length is 13 residues. The CDR3 DNA follows: TGCGCCAGCAGTCCACTGGGGGCAGATACGCACTATTTT. Translating it yields CASSPLGADTHYF.

The rearrangement uses TRBV7-3 and TRBJ1-5, with D perhaps matching TRBD1 (5 bases). CDR3 size: 18 residues. From germline, CDR1 is SGHTA and CDR2 FQGTGA. V shed 5 bases and J shed 1 base, with 21 bases lying between them. CDR3 sequence: CASSLRGGVGISNQPQHF. DNA for the CDR3: TGTGCCAGCAGCCTCCGGGGGGGGGTAGGGATAAGCAATCAGCCCCAGCATTTT.

The sample holds many counts of this clonotype. The chain links TRBV2 to TRBJ1-4; a weak D match, TRBD1 (5 bases). The CDR3 totals 14 residues. Between the trimmed V and J ends, which lost 5 bases and 8 bases, there was a span of 15 bases. Germline lookup yields CDR1 SNHLY and CDR2 FYNNEI. CDR3 protein: CASSFSGYGEKLFF. DNA for the CDR3: TGTGCCAGCAGTTTTTCAGGGTACGGGGAAAAACTGTTTTTT.

The chain has TRBV7-2 and TRBJ1-4; 7 bases are shared with TRBD1. V trimming: 3 bases; J trimming: 4 bases; junction bases outside the gene matches: 2. Germline-derived CDR1 and CDR2 are SGHTA and FQGNSA. The CDR3 has 14 amino acids. The CDR3 here is CASSLTGINEKLFF. The CDR3 DNA follows: TGTGCCAGCAGCTTGACAGGGATTAATGAAAAACTGTTTTTT.